Presented here are 28 T cell receptor beta chains from one specimen sequenced in a study of T cell repertoires in cytomegalovirus infection. Via MiXCR, TCRdb re-called the reads, giving one row per CDR3 protein. The sample holds hundreds of thousands of distinct CDR3 sequences, more than 30% seen once. These receptors' targets are unknown. The specimen comprised cultured PBMCs, sampled from culture after CMV antigen stimulation. The receptors derive from a human donor in good health (CMV status not recorded). Some clones in this sample may be carry-over from other donors' samples.

In DNA form, the CDR3 reads TGTGCCAGCTCCCGTAGCGCAGGGGAATGGGCTGGCTACACCTTC. Its protein is CASSRSAGEWAGYTF. J is TRBJ1-2 and V is TRBV18; D is perhaps TRBD1 (6 bases). V gave up 6 bases and J gave up 7 bases, with 21 bases separating them. CDR1 and CDR2 (germline): KGHSH, LQKENI. CDR3 length equals 15 residues.

The chain links TRBV6-1 to TRBJ2-1, with TRBD2 as a possible D gene (5 bases). Germline values: CDR1 MNHNS, CDR2 SASEGT. This CDR3 contains 16 residues. V gave up 5 bases and J gave up 2 bases, with 16 bases separating them. The CDR3 protein is CASSQYTAVAYNEQFF. CDR3 DNA sequence: TGTGCCAGCAGTCAATATACAGCGGTAGCCTACAATGAGCAGTTCTTC.

This clonotype was counted between two and nine times. The rearrangement links TRBV7-9 to TRBJ1-4, with TRBD1 matching over 7 bases. Trimming took 6 bases from V and 7 from J; bases not matched to a gene: 8. The CDR3 totals 14 residues. In germline, CDR1 is SEHNR, CDR2 FQNEAQ (reference sequence). The CDR3 protein is CASSFDRAGEKLFF. Written as DNA, the CDR3 is TGTGCCAGCAGTTTTGACAGGGCTGGTGAAAAACTGTTTTTT.

V and J are TRBV2 and TRBJ2-1, with 12 bases identical to TRBD2. Germline CDR1 and CDR2: SNHLY and FYNNEI. The CDR3 has 19 residues. The V and J ends lost 2 bases and 1 base, in that order; junction bases with no gene match: 9. The CDR3: CASSEWSLAGGGSYNEQFF. CDR3 nucleotide sequence: TGTGCCAGCAGTGAATGGAGCCTAGCGGGAGGGGGGTCCTACAATGAGCAGTTCTTC.

This clonotype was picked up one time. This rearrangement joins TRBV29-1 to TRBJ2-3; TRBD1 matches 8 bases. CDR3 length equals 14 residues. V was pared by 6 bases and J by 5 bases, with 10 bases of the junction left unmatched. Per the germline V gene, CDR1 is SQVTM and CDR2 is ANQGSEA. The CDR3 loop reads CSVTMGQAGDTQYF. The CDR3 DNA is TGCAGCGTAACTATGGGACAGGCGGGAGATACGCAGTATTTT.

This sequence joins TRBV4-1 and TRBJ2-1; 15 nucleotides agree with TRBD2. This CDR3 spans 18 amino acids. Germline V CDR1 and CDR2: MGHRA, YSYEKL. V gave up 1 base and J gave up 7 bases; unmatched junction bases: 8. CDR3 nucleotides: TGCGCCAGCAGCCAAGTTCCATCAGGGACTAGCGGGAGGAATGAGCAGTTCTTC. It is translated as CASSQVPSGTSGRNEQFF.

This clonotype showed up just a few times. The J gene is TRBJ2-1, the V gene TRBV7-2; 7 bases are a match to TRBD2. The CDR3 has 14 amino acids. V was clipped by 3 bases and J by 8 bases; unmatched bases: 7. Germline CDR1 reads SGHTA; CDR2 reads FQGNSA. The CDR3 reads CASSLAGVNDEQFF. The CDR3 coding sequence is TGTGCCAGCAGCTTGGCGGGAGTAAACGATGAGCAGTTCTTC.

The chain joins TRBV7-6 to TRBJ2-2, with D unclear. Germline V lookup: CDR1 SGHVS, CDR2 FNYEAQ. The CDR3 loop spans 16 amino acids. V lost 2 bases to trimming and J lost 0 bases, with 10 bases between them. This CDR3 is CASSLITPSNTGELFF. In nucleotides, the CDR3 is TGTGCCAGCAGCTTAATCACTCCCTCGAACACCGGGGAGCTGTTTTTT.

This chain connects TRBV6-1 to TRBJ2-7, with D hard to call. Germline assignment: CDR1 MNHNS and CDR2 SASEGT. The CDR3 covers 15 residues. Trimming pared 5 bases from V and 3 bases from J, leaving 17 bases between. Written as DNA, the CDR3 is TGTGCCAGCAGTTATTCCGACGGCTCCCTCTACGAGCAGTACTTC. As protein: CASSYSDGSLYEQYF.

In the case of this clonotype: The germline gene is not matched at one end of the junction; a read error may be the cause. CDR3 in DNA: TGTGCCAGCAGCTTAGCGGGAGGCGCCCTCGAGCGGTACTTC. As protein: CASSLAGGALERYF. The chain has TRBV7-6 and TRBJ2-7, with D possibly TRBD2 on 6 matching bases. Per the germline V gene, CDR1 is SGHVS and CDR2 is FNYEAQ. The CDR3 has 14 amino acids.

This chain uses TRBV20-1 with TRBJ1-1; 7 bases line up with TRBD1. J lost 2 bases, V lost 0 bases, and 6 bases had no gene match. Germline V gives CDR1 DFQATT, CDR2 SNEGSKA (reference sequence). The CDR3 totals 15 residues. The CDR3 bases are TGCAGTGCTAGAGATTCTACAGGGGACAACACTGAAGCTTTCTTT. It specifies CSARDSTGDNTEAFF.

This chain joins TRBV4-1 and TRBJ1-1, with 7 bases aligning to TRBD1. J gave up 1 base and V 2 bases, and 4 bases lay outside the gene matches. The germline CDR1 and CDR2 sequences are MGHRA and YSYEKL. This CDR3 contains 15 residues. The DNA for the CDR3 is TGCGCCAGCAGCCAAATGACAGGGAAGAACACTGAAGCTTTCTTT. Translated, it gives CASSQMTGKNTEAFF.

This clonotype appeared many times. V is TRBV7-2 and J is TRBJ2-3; D may be TRBD1 (5 bases). The CDR3 is 12 amino acids. CDR1 and CDR2 (germline): SGHTA, FQGNSA. V lost 4 bases, J lost 6 bases, and 8 bases lay in between. CDR3 DNA sequence: TGTGCCAGCAGCTACCACAGGGATACGCAGTATTTT. This translates into CASSYHRDTQYF.

This clonotype was recorded a few times. The CDR3, as DNA: TGTGCCAGCAGCACGATATCGGGACTAGCGGGAGGCCGAAACTCCGGAGGGCAGTTCTTC. Protein: CASSTISGLAGGRNSGGQFF. The chain combines TRBV7-2 with TRBJ2-1; 15 nucleotides align to TRBD2. The germline gives CDR1 SGHTA, CDR2 FQGNSA. The CDR3 is 20 residues long. The ends lost 5 bases at V and 12 bases at J; junction bases unmatched: 23. Together with reference TRBV7-2 and TRBJ2-1, the CDR3 gives the full variable domain: GAGVSQSPSNKVTEKGKDVELRCDPISGHTALYWYRQSLGQGLEFLIYFQGNSAPDKSGLPSDRFSAERTGGSVSTLTIQRTQQEDSAVYLCASSTISGLAGGRNSGGQFFGPGTRLTVL.

The rearrangement uses TRBV6-6 and TRBJ1-5; TRBD1 agrees at 7 bases. CDR1 is MNHNY, CDR2 SVGAGI, per germline (reference sequence). The CDR3 extends over 17 amino acids. Unmatched junction bases numbered 11, after V lost 2 bases and J lost 4 bases. CDR3 protein: CASSYGSGTAKNQPQHF. CDR3 sequence (DNA): TGTGCCAGCAGTTACGGGTCCGGGACAGCTAAGAATCAGCCCCAGCATTTT.

This chain links TRBV29-1 with TRBJ2-3, with D possibly being TRBD2 (6 bases). Looked up from germline, CDR1 is SQVTM and CDR2 is ANQGSEA. Trimming removed 5 bases from V and 0 bases from J, with 9 bases in between. This CDR3 region has 13 residues. CDR3 sequence reads: CSVSGTSTDTQYF. In nucleotides, the CDR3 is TGCAGCGTTTCCGGGACTAGCACAGATACGCAGTATTTT.

CDR3 nucleotide sequence: TGTGCCAGCAGCTTACCCCACTTAGGGGTAGCCGAGACCCAGTACTTC. Its translation is CASSLPHLGVAETQYF. This sequence joins TRBV7-3 and TRBJ2-5; a weak D match, TRBD1 (5 bases). The ends were cut back, 2 bases at V and 5 bases at J, with 18 bases in the middle. This CDR3 contains 16 residues. Germline V gene sequence: CDR1 SGHTA, CDR2 FQGTGA.

This clonotype was seen repeatedly, ten times or more. This rearrangement joins TRBV7-8 to TRBJ2-2, with D perhaps TRBD2 (5 bases). V was cut by 2 bases and J by 3 bases, with 22 bases left in between. This CDR3 is 19 amino acids long. CDR1 is SGHVS and CDR2 is FQNEAQ in the germline V gene. The CDR3 coding sequence is TGTGCCAGCAGCTTACTTCGATTAGCGAGACCCGCGGACACCGGGGAGCTGTTTTTT. This sequence encodes CASSLLRLARPADTGELFF.

In its sample, this clonotype was seen many times. The gene calls are TRBV11-3 and TRBJ2-1; D may be TRBD2 (6 bases). Between the trimmed V and J ends, which lost 5 bases and 16 bases, there was a span of 15 bases. Germline loops: CDR1 SGHNT, CDR2 YENEEA. This CDR3 has 11 residues. The CDR3 DNA sequence: TGTGCCAGCAGCGCCCGGGACTCCCAATTCTTC. Its protein is CASSARDSQFF.

The genes are TRBV18 and TRBJ2-6; 9 positions match TRBD1. The CDR3 loop spans 19 amino acids. Germline V gives CDR1 KGHSH, CDR2 LQKENI. Trimming removed 3 bases from V and 3 bases from J; junction bases left unmatched: 12. CDR3 loop: CASSPNRDRVLSGANVLTF. CDR3 DNA: TGTGCCAGCTCACCGAACCGGGACAGGGTCTTGAGTGGGGCCAACGTCCTGACTTTC.

This clonotype showed up many times. V is TRBV7-2 and J is TRBJ2-7, with 11 bases identical to TRBD1. Per the germline V gene, CDR1 is SGHTA and CDR2 is FQGNSA. The CDR3 is 16 residues long. V shed 5 bases and J 4 bases; nucleotides not matched to a gene: 10. CDR3 sequence: CASSTRSGTGGYEQYF. The CDR3 bases are TGTGCCAGCAGCACCCGGTCGGGGACAGGGGGTTACGAGCAGTACTTC.

The chain carries TRBV18 and TRBJ2-7; D remains unclear. The CDR3 is 12 residues long. Germline CDR1 and CDR2: KGHSH and LQKENI. Trimming took off 0 bases at V and 6 bases at J, with 6 bases between the two ends. The CDR3 reads CASSPPFGEQYV. Here the CDR3 DNA reads TGTGCCAGCTCACCACCCTTCGGCGAGCAGTACGTC.

This clonotype showed up just a few times. The chain employs TRBV29-1 and TRBJ2-1; 7 bases fit TRBD2. The CDR3 has 13 residues. The ends lost 4 bases at V and 4 bases at J; junction bases unmatched: 4. CDR1 and CDR2 (germline): SQVTM, ANQGSEA. The CDR3 reads CSVVSGLYNEQFF. The CDR3 DNA reads TGCAGCGTTGTGTCGGGACTATACAATGAGCAGTTCTTC.

This clonotype came up a few times. The chain recombines TRBV25-1 with TRBJ2-3; 7 nucleotides align to TRBD1. Trimming took 3 bases from V and 1 from J; bases not matched to a gene: 4. The CDR3 is 15 residues long. Germline values: CDR1 MGHDK, CDR2 SYGVNS. The CDR3 DNA reads TGTGCCAGCAGTGATACAGGGGCAGGCACAGATACGCAGTATTTT. Translating gives CASSDTGAGTDTQYF.

This clonotype has just a few counts. This chain links TRBV11-3 with TRBJ2-1; D gene ambiguous. The germline V and J ends were trimmed by 2 bases and 2 bases, with 7 bases remaining between them. Per germline, CDR1 SGHNT and CDR2 YENEEA. This CDR3 contains 14 residues. Here the CDR3 DNA reads TGTGCCAGCAGCTTAAGTACCGCCTACAATGAGCAGTTCTTC. This translates into CASSLSTAYNEQFF.

The rearrangement uses TRBV7-2 and TRBJ2-5, with D tentatively TRBD1 (6 bases). CDR3 length: 14 residues. Trimming took off 5 bases at V and 2 bases at J, with 12 bases between the two ends. The germline V gene has CDR1 SGHTA and CDR2 FQGNSA. The CDR3 nucleotides are TGTGCCAGCAGCCGAGGGACATCTCAAGAGACCCAGTACTTC. This translates into CASSRGTSQETQYF.

The genes are TRBV7-2 and TRBJ1-3; D ambiguous. From germline, CDR1 is SGHTA and CDR2 FQGNSA. V was clipped by 0 bases and J by 4 bases, with 10 bases between them. The CDR3 has 15 amino acids. CDR3 protein: CASSLASAGGNTIYF. The CDR3 nucleotides are TGTGCCAGCAGCTTAGCTTCTGCAGGAGGAAACACCATATATTTT.

This clonotype was observed a handful of times. The chain has TRBV20-1 and TRBJ2-1, with D tentatively TRBD2 (5 bases). Germline values: CDR1 DFQATT, CDR2 SNEGSKA (reference sequence). Trimming shortened V by 0 bases and J by 3 bases, and 12 bases separated the two germline ends. The CDR3 runs 15 residues. The CDR3 sequence: CSARDYGRVYNEQFF. CDR3 nucleotide sequence: TGCAGTGCTAGAGATTATGGGAGAGTCTACAATGAGCAGTTCTTC.